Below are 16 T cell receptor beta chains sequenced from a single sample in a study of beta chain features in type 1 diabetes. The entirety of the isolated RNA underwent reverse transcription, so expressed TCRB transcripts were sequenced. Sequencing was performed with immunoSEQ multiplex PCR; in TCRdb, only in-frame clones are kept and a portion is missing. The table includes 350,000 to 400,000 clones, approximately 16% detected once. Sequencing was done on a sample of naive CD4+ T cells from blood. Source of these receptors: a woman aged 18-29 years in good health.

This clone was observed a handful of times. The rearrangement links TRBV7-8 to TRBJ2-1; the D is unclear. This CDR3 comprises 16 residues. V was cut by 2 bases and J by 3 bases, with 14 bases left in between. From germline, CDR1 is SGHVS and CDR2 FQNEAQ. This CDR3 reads CASSLTLFSGYNEQFF. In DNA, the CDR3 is TGTGCCAGCAGCTTAACGCTCTTTTCCGGCTACAATGAGCAGTTCTTC.

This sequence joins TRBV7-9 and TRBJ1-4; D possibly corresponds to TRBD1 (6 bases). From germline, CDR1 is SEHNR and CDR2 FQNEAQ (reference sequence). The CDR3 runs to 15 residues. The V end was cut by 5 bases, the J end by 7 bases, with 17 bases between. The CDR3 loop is CASSNHGGAGEKLFF. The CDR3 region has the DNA TGTGCCAGCAGCAACCATGGGGGGGCGGGTGAAAAACTGTTTTTT.

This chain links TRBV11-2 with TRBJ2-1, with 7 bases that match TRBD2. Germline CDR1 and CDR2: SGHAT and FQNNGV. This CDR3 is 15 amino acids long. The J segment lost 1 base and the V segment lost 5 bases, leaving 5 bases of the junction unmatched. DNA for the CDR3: TGTGCCAGCAGCCCCACTAGCGAATCCTACAATGAGCAGTTCTTC. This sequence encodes CASSPTSESYNEQFF.

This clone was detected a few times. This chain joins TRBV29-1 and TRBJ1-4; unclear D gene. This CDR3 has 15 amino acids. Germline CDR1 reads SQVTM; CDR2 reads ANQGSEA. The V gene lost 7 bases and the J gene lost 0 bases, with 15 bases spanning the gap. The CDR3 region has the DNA TGCAGCGGCCGGGAGGGCTCTGCAACTAATGAAAAACTGTTTTTT. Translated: CSGREGSATNEKLFF.

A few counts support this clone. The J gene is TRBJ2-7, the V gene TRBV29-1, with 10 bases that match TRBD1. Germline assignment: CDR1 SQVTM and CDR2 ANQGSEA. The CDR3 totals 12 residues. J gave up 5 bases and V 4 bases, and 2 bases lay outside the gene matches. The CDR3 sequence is CSVVDRGDEQYF. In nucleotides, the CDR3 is TGCAGCGTTGTGGACAGGGGGGACGAGCAGTACTTC.

The CDR3 reads CASSPQWTGGTETQYF. The CDR3 nucleotides are TGTGCCAGCAGTCCGCAATGGACAGGGGGCACGGAGACCCAGTACTTC. The chain uses TRBV28 and TRBJ2-5; 11 bases line up with TRBD1. The germline V gene encodes CDR1 MDHEN and CDR2 SYDVKM. Losses at the gene ends were 5 bases for V and 5 bases for J; bases not matched to a gene: 10. There are 16 residues in the CDR3.

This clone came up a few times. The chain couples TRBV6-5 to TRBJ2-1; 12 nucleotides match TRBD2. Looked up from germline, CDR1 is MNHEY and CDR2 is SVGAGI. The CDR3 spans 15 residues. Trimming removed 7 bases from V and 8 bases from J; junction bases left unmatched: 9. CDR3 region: CASTLTSGRAHEQFF. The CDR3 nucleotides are TGTGCCAGCACACTGACTAGCGGGAGAGCCCATGAGCAGTTCTTC.

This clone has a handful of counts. In nucleotides, the CDR3 is TGCAGCGTTGAATTGAGGGTAGGGAACACTGAAGCTTTCTTT. It encodes CSVELRVGNTEAFF. The J gene is TRBJ1-1, the V gene TRBV29-1; no firm D call. The V gene lost 2 bases and the J gene lost 1 base, with 11 bases spanning the gap. Germline assignment: CDR1 SQVTM and CDR2 ANQGSEA. The CDR3 loop spans 14 amino acids.

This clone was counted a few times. DNA for the CDR3: TGCGCCAGCAGCCAAGCGGGGTCTGGGGCCAACGTCCTGACTTTC. Translating it yields CASSQAGSGANVLTF. The chain links TRBV4-3 to TRBJ2-6, with D possibly being TRBD2 (5 bases). The CDR3 has 15 residues. Germline CDR1 reads LGHNA; CDR2 reads YSLEER. With 1 base removed from V and 1 base from J, the gap between germline ends came to 5 bases.

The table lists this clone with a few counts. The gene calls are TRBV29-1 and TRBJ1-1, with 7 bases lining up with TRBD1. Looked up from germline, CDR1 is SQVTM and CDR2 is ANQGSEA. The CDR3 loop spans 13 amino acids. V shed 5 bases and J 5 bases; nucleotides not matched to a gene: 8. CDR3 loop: CSVSPGGRTEAFF. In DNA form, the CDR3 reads TGCAGCGTTTCACCAGGGGGTAGGACTGAAGCTTTCTTT.

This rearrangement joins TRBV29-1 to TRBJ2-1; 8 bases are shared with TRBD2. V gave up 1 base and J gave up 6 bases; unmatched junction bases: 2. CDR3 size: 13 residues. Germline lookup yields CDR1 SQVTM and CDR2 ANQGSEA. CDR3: CSVEAGGTNEQFF. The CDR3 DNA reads TGCAGCGTTGAAGCGGGGGGGACCAATGAGCAGTTCTTC.

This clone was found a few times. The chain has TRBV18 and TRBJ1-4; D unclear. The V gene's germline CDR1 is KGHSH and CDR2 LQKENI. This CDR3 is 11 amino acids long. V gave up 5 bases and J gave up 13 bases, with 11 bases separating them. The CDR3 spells CASSTSEGLFF. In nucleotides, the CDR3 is TGTGCCAGCTCAACCTCGGAGGGACTGTTTTTT.

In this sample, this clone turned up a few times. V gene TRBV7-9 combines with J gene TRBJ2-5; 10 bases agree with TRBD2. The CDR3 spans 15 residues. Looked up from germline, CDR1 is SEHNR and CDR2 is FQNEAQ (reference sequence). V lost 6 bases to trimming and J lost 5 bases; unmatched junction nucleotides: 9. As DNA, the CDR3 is TGTGCCAGCAGTCCCTTAGCGGGAGGTGGGGAGACCCAGTACTTC. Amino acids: CASSPLAGGGETQYF.

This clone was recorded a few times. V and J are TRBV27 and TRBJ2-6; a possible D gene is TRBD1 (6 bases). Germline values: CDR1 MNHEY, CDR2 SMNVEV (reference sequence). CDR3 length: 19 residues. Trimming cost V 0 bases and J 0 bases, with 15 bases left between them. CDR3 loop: CASSLSLGTPLSGANVLTF. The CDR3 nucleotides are TGTGCCAGCAGTTTATCGCTAGGGACACCCCTCTCTGGGGCCAACGTCCTGACTTTC. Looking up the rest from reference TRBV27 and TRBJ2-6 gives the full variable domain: EAQVTQNPRYLITVTGKKLTVTCSQNMNHEYMSWYRQDPGLGLRQIYYSMNVEVTDKGDVPEGYKVSRKEKRNFPLILESPSPNQTSLYFCASSLSLGTPLSGANVLTFGAGSRLTVL.

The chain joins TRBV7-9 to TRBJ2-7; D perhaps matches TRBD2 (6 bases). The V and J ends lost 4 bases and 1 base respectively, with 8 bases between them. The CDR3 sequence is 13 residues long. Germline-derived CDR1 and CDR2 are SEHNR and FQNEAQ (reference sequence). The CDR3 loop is CASSWDSSYEQYF. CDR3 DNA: TGTGCCAGCAGCTGGGACTCGTCCTACGAGCAGTACTTC.

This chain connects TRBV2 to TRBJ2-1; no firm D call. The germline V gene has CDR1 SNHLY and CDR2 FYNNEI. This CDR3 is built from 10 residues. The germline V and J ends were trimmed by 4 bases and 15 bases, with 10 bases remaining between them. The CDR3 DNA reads TGTGCCAGCAGTGCAGGCTACAGGTTCTTC. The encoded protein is CASSAGYRFF.